The clone carrying this TCR beta chain appeared a single time. Its target is unknown. These data originate in a study of OX40 agonist ivuxolimab in advanced cancers. Overall study: Intravenous ivuxolimab was administered to patients every 2 weeks at 0.01 to 10 mg/kg.

Method: immunoSEQ multiplex PCR; TCRdb's copy keeps in-frame clones and lacks some. The table records 45,000 to 65,000 clones, around nine tenths of them present only once. Overall study findings and caveats: More expanded clones were seen, on average, in CD8+ T cells than in CD4+.

V dropped 2 bases and J dropped 0 bases, with 7 bases sitting between them. This CDR3 spans 14 amino acids. Germline CDR1 reads SGHTA; CDR2 reads FQGNSA. Specimen: CD4+ or CD8+ T cells sorted from blood, collected in a trial of the OX40 agonist ivuxolimab. The rearrangement links TRBV7-2 to TRBJ1-1; no reliable D call. The receptor was derived from an adult with an advanced solid tumor such as melanoma, head and neck, liver or kidney cancer. The CDR3 spells CASSLFPMNTEAFF. Here the CDR3 DNA reads TGTGCCAGCAGCTTATTTCCCATGAACACTGAAGCTTTCTTT.